Listed here is a single TCR beta chain. The antigen this receptor binds is unknown. No base quality values were provided; no much bigger clone lies one nucleotide off. The data stem from a study of CDR3 diversity in severe acne (dated by TCRdb to about 2019). V is shortened by 10 bases, J by 7 bases, and the region joining them spans 11 bases. The CDR3 covers 10 residues, taking in both the cysteine and the phenylalanine. Only the CDR3 DNA stays, 30 bases, in frame from base 1. CDR1 and CDR2 are drawn from the germline V gene: SGHRS, YFSETQ. Library preparation was by PCR. The sequencer was an Illumina HiSeq 2000. Using fastp trimming at Q25 and MiXCR clonotype assembly, TCRdb reanalyzed the public sequencing data and kept in-frame beta chains. Each record represents a unique CDR3 protein, reported with the most common genes and DNA among its rows. The sample contains some 84,000 distinct CDR3 sequences, about 50% of them found a single time. Together, the top ten hold around 9.1% of the sample.

The receptor's source is a male donor in good health, serving as a control. Material: blood. This receptor chain uses TRBV5-1 and TRBJ1-1, with TRBD1 perhaps the D gene, on 6 matching bases. The CDR3 sequence is CARDTFEAFF. At the DNA level, the sequence is TGCGCCCGGGACACATTTGAAGCTTTCTTT.